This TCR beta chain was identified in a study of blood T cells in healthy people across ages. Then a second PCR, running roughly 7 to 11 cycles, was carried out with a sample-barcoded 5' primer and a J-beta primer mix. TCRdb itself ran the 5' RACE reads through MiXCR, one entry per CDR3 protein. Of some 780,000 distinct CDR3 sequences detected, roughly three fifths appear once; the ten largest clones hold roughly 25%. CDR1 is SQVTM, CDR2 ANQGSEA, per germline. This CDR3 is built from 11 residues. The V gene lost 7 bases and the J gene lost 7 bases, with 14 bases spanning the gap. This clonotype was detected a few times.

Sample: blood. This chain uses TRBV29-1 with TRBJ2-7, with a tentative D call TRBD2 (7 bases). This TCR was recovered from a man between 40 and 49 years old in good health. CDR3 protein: CSAGGLAEQYF. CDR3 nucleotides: TGCAGCGCCGGGGGGCTAGCTGAGCAGTACTTC.